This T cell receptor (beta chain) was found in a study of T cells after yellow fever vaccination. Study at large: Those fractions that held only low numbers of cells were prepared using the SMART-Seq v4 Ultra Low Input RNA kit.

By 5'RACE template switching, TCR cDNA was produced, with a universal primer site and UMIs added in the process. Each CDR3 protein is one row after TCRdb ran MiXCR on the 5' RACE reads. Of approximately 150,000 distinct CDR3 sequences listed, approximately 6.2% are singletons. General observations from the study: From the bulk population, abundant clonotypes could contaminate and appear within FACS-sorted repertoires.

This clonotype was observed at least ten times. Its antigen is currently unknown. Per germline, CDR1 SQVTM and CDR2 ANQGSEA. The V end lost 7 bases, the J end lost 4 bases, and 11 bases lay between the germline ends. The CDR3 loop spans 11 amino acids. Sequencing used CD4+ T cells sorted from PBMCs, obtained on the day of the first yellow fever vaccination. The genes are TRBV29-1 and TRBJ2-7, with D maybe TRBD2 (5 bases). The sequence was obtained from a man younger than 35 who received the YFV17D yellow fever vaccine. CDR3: CSAASGYEQYV. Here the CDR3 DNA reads TGCAGCGCAGCAAGCGGATACGAGCAGTACGTC.